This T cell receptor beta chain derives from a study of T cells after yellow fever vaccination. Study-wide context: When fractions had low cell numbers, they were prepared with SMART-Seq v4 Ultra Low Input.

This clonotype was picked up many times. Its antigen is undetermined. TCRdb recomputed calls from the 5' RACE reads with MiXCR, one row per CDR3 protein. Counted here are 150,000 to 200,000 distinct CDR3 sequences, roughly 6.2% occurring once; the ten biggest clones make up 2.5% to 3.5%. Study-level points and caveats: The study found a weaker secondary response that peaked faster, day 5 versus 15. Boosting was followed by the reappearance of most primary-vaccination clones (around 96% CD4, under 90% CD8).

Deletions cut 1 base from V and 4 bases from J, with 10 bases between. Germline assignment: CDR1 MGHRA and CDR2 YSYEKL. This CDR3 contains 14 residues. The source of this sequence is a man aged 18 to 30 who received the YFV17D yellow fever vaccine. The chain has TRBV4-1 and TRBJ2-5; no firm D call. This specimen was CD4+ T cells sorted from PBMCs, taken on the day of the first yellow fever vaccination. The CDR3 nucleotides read TGCGCCAGCAGCCAAGTTAATAGGTTAGAGACCCAGTACTTC. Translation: CASSQVNRLETQYF.